These 5 T cell receptor beta chains originate from one sample sequenced in a study of T cells in Graves' hyperthyroidism and ophthalmopathy. Template material for amplifying TCR beta CDR3 regions consisted of RNA transcripts. A set of HTBI primers served as the primers for a first-round RT-PCR of the TCR CDR3. TCRdb passed the multiplex PCR reads through MiXCR, listing each CDR3 protein once. In the table there are fewer than 550,000 distinct CDR3 sequences, less than 20% of which are singletons. The specimen was blood. Every receptor here comes from a woman aged 18-30 years with Graves' hyperthyroidism.

On this clonotype: A much more abundant neighbour one base away suggests this may be a read error. The CDR3 carries no conserved terminal phenylalanine or tryptophan, so it likely arises from a read error. The chain joins TRBV20-1 to TRBJ2-3; D unresolved. The V end was cut by 0 bases, the J end by 2 bases, with 12 bases between. Germline values: CDR1 DFQATT, CDR2 SNEGSKA (reference sequence). The length of the CDR3 is 15 residues. Here the CDR3 reads CSARDVARLTDTQYC. Here the CDR3 DNA reads TGCAGTGCTAGAGATGTAGCCAGGCTCACAGATACGCAGTATTGT.

In its sample, this clonotype was seen many times. This chain joins TRBV11-2 and TRBJ1-3, with 12 bases that match TRBD1. CDR1 SGHAT and CDR2 FQNNGV come from the germline V gene. V lost 3 bases, J lost 0 bases, and 9 bases stayed unmatched. The CDR3 loop spans 19 amino acids. The CDR3 region has the DNA TGTGCCAGCAGCTTCCGGGACAGGGGGCTTCTTCGCTCTGGAAACACCATATATTTT. Its translation: CASSFRDRGLLRSGNTIYF.

The chain joins TRBV11-3 to TRBJ2-1; the match to TRBD2 covers 9 bases. V gave up 0 bases and J gave up 9 bases; unmatched junction bases: 9. This CDR3 spans 16 amino acids. Germline-derived CDR1 and CDR2 are SGHNT and YENEEA. For the CDR3, the DNA is TGTGCCAGCAGCTTAGAATCTAGCGGGAATGCTTTTGAGCAGTTCTTC. Protein product: CASSLESSGNAFEQFF.

This clonotype was observed many times. The chain has TRBV20-1 and TRBJ2-3; possibly TRBD2 for D (6 bases). CDR1 DFQATT and CDR2 SNEGSKA come from the germline V gene (reference sequence). The CDR3 runs to 16 residues. The V end was cut by 2 bases, the J end by 0 bases, with 15 bases between. CDR3 loop: CSARPRGGISTDTQYF. Written as DNA, the CDR3 is TGCAGTGCTAGACCTAGAGGCGGGATTAGCACAGATACGCAGTATTTT.

This clonotype has a count of ten or more. The chain is built from TRBV20-1 and TRBJ1-1; D is undetermined. The germline V gene encodes CDR1 DFQATT and CDR2 SNEGSKA (reference sequence). The V end lost 1 base, the J end lost 1 base, and 10 bases lay between the germline ends. The CDR3 consists of 14 residues. The CDR3 loop reads CSARAVDGNTEAFF. The CDR3 DNA follows: TGCAGTGCTAGAGCTGTTGACGGGAACACTGAAGCTTTCTTT.